The 26 T cell receptor beta chains listed next were all sequenced from one sample in a study of cytomegalovirus exposure and HLA in healthy donors. Primers for the PCR totalled 60 Vbeta and 13 Jbeta. TCRdb keeps only in-frame clones here, not all; method: immunoSEQ multiplex PCR. The repertoire holds more than 85,000 clones, around a tenth seen once, with approximately 5.1% in the top ten. The sample consisted of PBMCs. The receptors stem from a middle-aged man in good health and CMV-seropositive.

Turning to this clone: This sample also contains other DNA sequences that code for the same CDR3. The V gene is TRBV5-1, the J gene TRBJ1-1; TRBD1 is a possible D gene (5 bases). Per the germline V gene, CDR1 is SGHRS and CDR2 is YFSETQ. The CDR3 is 15 residues long. Trimming took off 4 bases at V and 1 base at J, with 14 bases between the two ends. This CDR3 is CASSGGGLGNTEAFF. CDR3 DNA: TGCGCCAGCAGCGGGGGAGGCCTCGGGAACACTGAAGCTTTCTTT.

This chain connects TRBV19 to TRBJ2-3; 12 bases align to TRBD2. V shed 5 bases, J shed 4 bases, and the junction held 4 bases outside the gene matches. The CDR3 totals 15 residues. Germline loops: CDR1 LNHDA, CDR2 SQIVND (reference sequence). The CDR3 DNA follows: TGTGCCAGTAGTTTGACTAGCGGGAGTCCAGATACGCAGTATTTT. This encodes CASSLTSGSPDTQYF.

The chain recombines TRBV7-2 with TRBJ2-5; no definite D call. This CDR3 contains 11 residues. Deletions cut 5 bases from V and 5 bases from J, with 6 bases between. The germline CDR1 and CDR2 sequences are SGHTA and FQGNSA. The CDR3 is CASSIGETQYF. The CDR3 DNA reads as TGTGCCAGCAGCATCGGGGAGACCCAGTACTTC. Full variable domain (missing parts from reference TRBV7-2 and TRBJ2-5): GAGVSQSPSNKVTEKGKDVELRCDPISGHTALYWYRQSLGQGLEFLIYFQGNSAPDKSGLPSDRFSAERTGGSVSTLTIQRTQQEDSAVYLCASSIGETQYFGPGTRLLVL.

The genes are TRBV7-9 and TRBJ2-7, with TRBD2 matching over 9 bases. The junction had 10 bases not matched to a gene; V was cut back by 1 base and J by 3 bases. Germline V gene data show CDR1 as SEHNR and CDR2 as FQNEAQ (reference sequence). The CDR3 contains 17 residues. CDR3 sequence: CASSLVTVAGANYEQYF. The CDR3 coding sequence is TGTGCCAGCAGCTTAGTGACTGTAGCGGGGGCGAACTACGAGCAGTACTTC. Using reference TRBV7-9 and TRBJ2-7 for the parts outside the CDR3, the full variable domain is DTGVSQNPRHKITKRGQNVTFRCDPISEHNRLYWYRQTLGQGPEFLTYFQNEAQLEKSRLLSDRFSAERPKGSFSTLEIQRTEQGDSAMYLCASSLVTVAGANYEQYFGPGTRLTVT.

This clone turned up a few times. The chain employs TRBV11-2 and TRBJ2-2; the match to TRBD1 covers 7 bases. V lost 5 bases and J lost 3; bases outside the gene matches: 9. The CDR3 length is 16 residues. Germline CDR1 SGHAT, CDR2 FQNNGV. The CDR3 bases are TGTGCCAGCAGCACCTACAGGGGCCCGGACACCGGGGAGCTGTTTTTT. This translates into CASSTYRGPDTGELFF.

This clone was detected a few times. The J gene is TRBJ2-3, the V gene TRBV4-3, with D maybe TRBD2 (7 bases). Germline V CDR1 and CDR2: LGHNA, YSLEER. The CDR3 totals 15 residues. Trimming stripped 3 bases from V and 4 bases from J, with 14 bases between. The CDR3 protein is CASSHLLGGADTQYF. Here the CDR3 DNA reads TGCGCCAGCAGCCACCTCCTAGGGGGGGCAGATACGCAGTATTTT.

This clone has more than one count but fewer than ten. The chain has TRBV11-2 and TRBJ2-1; 7 bases are a match to TRBD1. There are 15 residues in the CDR3. After removal of 5 bases from V and 2 bases from J, the junction contained 6 bases not matched to a gene. Germline CDR1 reads SGHAT; CDR2 reads FQNNGV. In DNA form, the CDR3 reads TGTGCCAGCAGCCCCCTAGGGGGCCCCTACAATGAGCAGTTCTTC. Translating gives CASSPLGGPYNEQFF.

The chain's CDR3 is CASRNRGHEKLFF. CDR3 coding DNA: TGTGCCAGCAGGAACAGGGGGCATGAAAAACTGTTTTTT. V gene TRBV28 combines with J gene TRBJ1-4, with 9 bases fitting TRBD1. Germline V gives CDR1 MDHEN, CDR2 SYDVKM. The V and J ends lost 6 bases and 6 bases, in that order; junction bases with no gene match: 2. This CDR3 contains 13 residues.

The chain carries TRBV7-9 and TRBJ1-1; D is undetermined. Germline loops: CDR1 SEHNR, CDR2 FQNEAQ (reference sequence). This CDR3 is 12 amino acids long. V lost 1 base and J 6 bases, leaving 6 bases between the germline ends. CDR3 sequence: CASSLGRAEAFF. The CDR3 DNA sequence: TGTGCCAGCAGCTTAGGACGGGCTGAAGCTTTCTTT.

The table lists this clone with a few counts. J is TRBJ1-1 and V is TRBV5-3; D is ambiguous. TRBV5-3 is given ORF status, its function remaining uncertain. V was trimmed by 4 bases and J by 1 base, leaving 14 bases between them. This CDR3 contains 15 residues. The CDR3 sequence is CARSKPRVSNTEAFF. The DNA for the CDR3 is TGTGCCAGAAGCAAGCCCCGAGTTTCGAACACTGAAGCTTTCTTT.

The chain joins TRBV9 to TRBJ2-3; 7 bases are shared with TRBD2. Germline V CDR1 and CDR2: SGDLS, YYNGEE. The V and J ends lost 3 bases and 6 bases, in that order; junction bases with no gene match: 4. CDR3 length: 13 residues. The CDR3 sequence is CASSGTSMDTQYF. The CDR3 coding sequence is TGTGCCAGCAGCGGGACTAGTATGGATACGCAGTATTTT. Full variable domain (outside the CDR3, taken from reference TRBV9 and TRBJ2-3): DSGVTQTPKHLITATGQRVTLRCSPRSGDLSVYWYQQSLDQGLQFLIQYYNGEERAKGNILERFSAQQFPDLHSELNLSSLELGDSALYFCASSGTSMDTQYFGPGTRLTVL.

This clone was counted between two and nine times. The DNA for the CDR3 is TGTGCCTGGAGTGGGGACTACACAGATACGCAGTATTTT. Residues: CAWSGDYTDTQYF. The V and J genes are TRBV30 and TRBJ2-3, with 7 nucleotides matching TRBD2. In germline, CDR1 is GTSNPN, CDR2 SVGIG (reference sequence). This CDR3 spans 13 amino acids. J gave up 2 bases and V 1 base, and 0 bases lay outside the gene matches.

This clone showed up just a few times. The chain links TRBV27 to TRBJ2-1; 13 bases are a match to TRBD2. Germline V CDR1 and CDR2: MNHEY, SMNVEV (reference sequence). CDR3 length: 13 residues. Trimming at V came to 11 bases and at J to 6 bases, leaving 4 bases not matched to a gene. The CDR3 DNA reads as TGTGCCGCGAGACTAGCGGGAGGCAATGAGCAGTTCTTC. Its protein product is CAARLAGGNEQFF.

DNA for the CDR3: TGTGCCAGCAGCTTAGGATCAGGGCAGTTTACGGTCTATGGCTACACCTTC. Its translation: CASSLGSGQFTVYGYTF. The chain is built from TRBV11-2 and TRBJ1-2; weak D call: TRBD1 (5 bases). The germline V and J ends were trimmed by 1 base and 4 bases, with 19 bases remaining between them. The CDR3 is 17 residues long. The germline gives CDR1 SGHAT, CDR2 FQNNGV.

This clone turned up a few times. This rearrangement joins TRBV28 to TRBJ2-3; TRBD1 matches at 8 bases. Germline CDR1 and CDR2: MDHEN and SYDVKM. Trimming at V came to 8 bases and at J to 3 bases, leaving 4 bases not matched to a gene. This CDR3 has 13 amino acids. In DNA, the CDR3 is TGTGCCAGCCTAAGGACAGGGACAGATACGCAGTATTTT. Its translation: CASLRTGTDTQYF.

There are a few counts of this clone. J is TRBJ2-7 and V is TRBV28, with a possible D match to TRBD1 (5 bases). This CDR3 region has 13 residues. The germline CDR1 and CDR2 sequences are MDHEN and SYDVKM. Trimming cost V 8 bases and J 0 bases, with 11 bases left between them. CDR3 in amino acids: CASLDNFSYEQYF. The CDR3 nucleotides are TGTGCCAGCTTGGACAATTTCTCCTACGAGCAGTACTTC.

CDR3 coding DNA: TGTGCCAGCAGTCCTTCCTCGACTAGCGGAGGAGATACGCAGTATTTT. Protein: CASSPSSTSGGDTQYF. The V gene is TRBV27, the J gene TRBJ2-3, with TRBD2 matching 9 bases. This CDR3 is built from 16 residues. Germline V gene sequence: CDR1 MNHEY, CDR2 SMNVEV (reference sequence). Trimming removed 5 bases from V and 5 bases from J; junction bases left unmatched: 11.

This clone was seen a handful of times. This chain links TRBV4-1 with TRBJ2-5; possible D gene TRBD2, 5 bases. The CDR3 extends over 15 amino acids. Per the germline V gene, CDR1 is MGHRA and CDR2 is YSYEKL. V was shortened by 1 base and J by 4 bases, with 13 bases between the two germline ends. The CDR3 loop is CASSQVARGGETQYF. CDR3 nucleotides: TGCGCCAGCAGCCAAGTCGCACGGGGTGGAGAGACCCAGTACTTC.

The chain couples TRBV19 to TRBJ2-2, with D possibly being TRBD1 (5 bases). Per germline, CDR1 LNHDA and CDR2 SQIVND (reference sequence). CDR3 length equals 17 residues. V lost 4 bases to trimming and J lost 5 bases, with 20 bases between them. CDR3 nucleotide sequence: TGTGCCAGTAGTAAGCCCTCAGGGCAGGAGAAGACCGGGGAGCTGTTTTTT. Encoded protein: CASSKPSGQEKTGELFF.

The chain employs TRBV27 and TRBJ2-2, with 7 nucleotides matching TRBD2. V lost 5 bases, J lost 2 bases, and 8 bases stayed unmatched. The CDR3 has 16 residues. Germline loops: CDR1 MNHEY, CDR2 SMNVEV (reference sequence). In DNA form, the CDR3 reads TGTGCCAGCAGTCCACGGCCGGGACTAAACACCGGGGAGCTGTTTTTT. Translated: CASSPRPGLNTGELFF.

The rearrangement links TRBV6-5 to TRBJ1-5, with 7 positions matching TRBD1. Trimming took 6 bases from V and 4 from J; bases not matched to a gene: 9. This CDR3 is built from 15 residues. The germline V gene encodes CDR1 MNHEY and CDR2 SVGAGI. The DNA of the CDR3 is TGTGCCAGCAGGCCTGGACAGGTAATTAATCAGCCCCAGCATTTT. Translation: CASRPGQVINQPQHF.

The chain employs TRBV7-2 and TRBJ2-5, with D possibly TRBD2 on 6 matching bases. V lost 5 bases, J lost 5 bases, and 15 bases lay in between. The CDR3 contains 14 residues. Germline loops: CDR1 SGHTA, CDR2 FQGNSA. This chain's CDR3 is CASSRSGGRETQYF. The CDR3 DNA reads as TGTGCCAGCAGCCGTAGCGGAGGGAGGGAGACCCAGTACTTC.

This chain connects TRBV2 to TRBJ1-4, with 7 bases lining up with TRBD1. The germline gives CDR1 SNHLY, CDR2 FYNNEI. With V trimmed by 4 bases and J by 4 bases, 6 bases remained unmatched. This CDR3 comprises 15 residues. Here the CDR3 DNA reads TGTGCCAGCAGTGGACTCGGGACAGTTAATGAAAAACTGTTTTTT. As protein: CASSGLGTVNEKLFF.

The chain links TRBV4-2 to TRBJ2-7, with 8 bases lining up with TRBD2. After removal of 2 bases from V and 3 bases from J, the junction contained 6 bases not matched to a gene. The CDR3 contains 15 residues. Germline V gene lookup returns CDR1 LGHNA and CDR2 YNFKEQ. CDR3 region: CASSQYYGGGYEQYF. For the CDR3, the DNA is TGTGCCAGCAGCCAATACTACGGGGGGGGCTACGAGCAGTACTTC.

This sequence joins TRBV5-4 and TRBJ2-1, with 9 positions matching TRBD2. The V gene's germline CDR1 is SGHNT and CDR2 YYREEE (reference sequence). This CDR3 region has 14 residues. V dropped 4 bases and J dropped 9; count of bases not matched to a gene: 8. This CDR3 reads CASSRRGGRGEQFF. CDR3 bases: TGTGCCAGCAGCAGACGGGGCGGGAGGGGTGAGCAGTTCTTC.

In this sample, this clone turned up a few times. The V and J genes are TRBV15 and TRBJ1-2, with D perhaps TRBD1 (5 bases). V lost 2 bases and J lost 8, with 15 bases in between. This CDR3 is built from 14 residues. CDR1 LNHNV and CDR2 YYDKDF come from the germline V gene (reference sequence). The CDR3: CATSRPGLLIGYTF. Written as DNA, the CDR3 is TGTGCCACCAGCAGACCGGGACTCTTGATCGGCTACACCTTC.